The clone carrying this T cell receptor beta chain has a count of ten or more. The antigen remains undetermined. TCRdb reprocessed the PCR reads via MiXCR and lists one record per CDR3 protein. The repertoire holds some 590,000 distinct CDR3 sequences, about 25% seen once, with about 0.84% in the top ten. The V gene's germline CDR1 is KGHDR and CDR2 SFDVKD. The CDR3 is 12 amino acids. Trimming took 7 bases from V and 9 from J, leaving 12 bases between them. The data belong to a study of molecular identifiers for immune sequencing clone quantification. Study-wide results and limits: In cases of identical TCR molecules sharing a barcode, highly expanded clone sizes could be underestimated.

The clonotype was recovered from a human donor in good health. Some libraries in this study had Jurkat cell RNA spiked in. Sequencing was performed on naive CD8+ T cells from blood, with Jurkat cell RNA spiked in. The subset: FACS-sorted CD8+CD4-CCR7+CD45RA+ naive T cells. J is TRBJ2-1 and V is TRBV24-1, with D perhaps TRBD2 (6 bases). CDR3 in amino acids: CATRGTGGEQFF. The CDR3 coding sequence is TGTGCCACCAGAGGCACCGGGGGTGAGCAGTTCTTC.